This T cell receptor (beta chain) was found in a study of control samples from healthy donors and cancer patients. There are 11 residues in the CDR3. Germline values: CDR1 MGHRA, CDR2 YSYEKL. With 4 bases removed from V and 8 bases from J, the gap between germline ends came to 8 bases. TCRdb keeps only in-frame clones here, not all; method: immunoSEQ multiplex PCR. The table lists about 110,000 clones, around four fifths of them singletons, with around 6.2% in the top ten. This TCR was recovered from a man aged 18-30 years in good health. Sample: blood. The chain has TRBV4-1 and TRBJ1-1; tentative D call: TRBD1 (5 bases). Here the CDR3 reads CASSRGTEAFF. The DNA of the CDR3 is TGCGCCAGCAGCCGGGGGACCGAAGCTTTCTTT.